The present T cell receptor (beta chain) was sequenced within a study of tumor-infiltrating lymphocytes in primary liver carcinoma. Study-wide background: Patients underwent resection of primary liver carcinoma. Per sample, productive TCRbeta reads numbered roughly 3.5 to 7.5 million, similar across tissue types. General study findings and limits: Blood's top-250-clone fraction was significantly lower than that of tumors (p = 0.039).

The input was 450 to 500 ng total RNA; TCR beta cDNA was made from it with a constant-region primer. Modified slightly, ARM-PCR produced TCR beta libraries over three nested multiplex PCR rounds. TCRdb itself ran the multiplex PCR reads through MiXCR, one entry per CDR3 protein. The data show just over 300,000 distinct CDR3 sequences, almost 60% seen once. In regard to this clonotype: Antigen unknown. This clone may be a read error of a much larger clone one base away.

Germline DNA was extracted too, while blood RNA derived from unsorted whole blood. Infection with HBV was chronic in patients; they were treatment-naive. The specimen was peripheral blood. The origin of this receptor is a woman in her twenties or thirties with primary liver carcinoma and hepatitis B virus infection.

The CDR3 sequence is CASSYAGTGSPLHF. The CDR3 region has the DNA TGTGCCAGCAGTTACGCTGGGACGGGCTCACCCCTCCACTTT. This rearrangement joins TRBV6-5 to TRBJ1-6, with D perhaps TRBD1 (5 bases). Germline V gene data show CDR1 as MNHEY and CDR2 as SVGAGI. The CDR3 has 14 amino acids. The V end lost 2 bases, the J end lost 10 bases, and 12 bases lay between the germline ends.